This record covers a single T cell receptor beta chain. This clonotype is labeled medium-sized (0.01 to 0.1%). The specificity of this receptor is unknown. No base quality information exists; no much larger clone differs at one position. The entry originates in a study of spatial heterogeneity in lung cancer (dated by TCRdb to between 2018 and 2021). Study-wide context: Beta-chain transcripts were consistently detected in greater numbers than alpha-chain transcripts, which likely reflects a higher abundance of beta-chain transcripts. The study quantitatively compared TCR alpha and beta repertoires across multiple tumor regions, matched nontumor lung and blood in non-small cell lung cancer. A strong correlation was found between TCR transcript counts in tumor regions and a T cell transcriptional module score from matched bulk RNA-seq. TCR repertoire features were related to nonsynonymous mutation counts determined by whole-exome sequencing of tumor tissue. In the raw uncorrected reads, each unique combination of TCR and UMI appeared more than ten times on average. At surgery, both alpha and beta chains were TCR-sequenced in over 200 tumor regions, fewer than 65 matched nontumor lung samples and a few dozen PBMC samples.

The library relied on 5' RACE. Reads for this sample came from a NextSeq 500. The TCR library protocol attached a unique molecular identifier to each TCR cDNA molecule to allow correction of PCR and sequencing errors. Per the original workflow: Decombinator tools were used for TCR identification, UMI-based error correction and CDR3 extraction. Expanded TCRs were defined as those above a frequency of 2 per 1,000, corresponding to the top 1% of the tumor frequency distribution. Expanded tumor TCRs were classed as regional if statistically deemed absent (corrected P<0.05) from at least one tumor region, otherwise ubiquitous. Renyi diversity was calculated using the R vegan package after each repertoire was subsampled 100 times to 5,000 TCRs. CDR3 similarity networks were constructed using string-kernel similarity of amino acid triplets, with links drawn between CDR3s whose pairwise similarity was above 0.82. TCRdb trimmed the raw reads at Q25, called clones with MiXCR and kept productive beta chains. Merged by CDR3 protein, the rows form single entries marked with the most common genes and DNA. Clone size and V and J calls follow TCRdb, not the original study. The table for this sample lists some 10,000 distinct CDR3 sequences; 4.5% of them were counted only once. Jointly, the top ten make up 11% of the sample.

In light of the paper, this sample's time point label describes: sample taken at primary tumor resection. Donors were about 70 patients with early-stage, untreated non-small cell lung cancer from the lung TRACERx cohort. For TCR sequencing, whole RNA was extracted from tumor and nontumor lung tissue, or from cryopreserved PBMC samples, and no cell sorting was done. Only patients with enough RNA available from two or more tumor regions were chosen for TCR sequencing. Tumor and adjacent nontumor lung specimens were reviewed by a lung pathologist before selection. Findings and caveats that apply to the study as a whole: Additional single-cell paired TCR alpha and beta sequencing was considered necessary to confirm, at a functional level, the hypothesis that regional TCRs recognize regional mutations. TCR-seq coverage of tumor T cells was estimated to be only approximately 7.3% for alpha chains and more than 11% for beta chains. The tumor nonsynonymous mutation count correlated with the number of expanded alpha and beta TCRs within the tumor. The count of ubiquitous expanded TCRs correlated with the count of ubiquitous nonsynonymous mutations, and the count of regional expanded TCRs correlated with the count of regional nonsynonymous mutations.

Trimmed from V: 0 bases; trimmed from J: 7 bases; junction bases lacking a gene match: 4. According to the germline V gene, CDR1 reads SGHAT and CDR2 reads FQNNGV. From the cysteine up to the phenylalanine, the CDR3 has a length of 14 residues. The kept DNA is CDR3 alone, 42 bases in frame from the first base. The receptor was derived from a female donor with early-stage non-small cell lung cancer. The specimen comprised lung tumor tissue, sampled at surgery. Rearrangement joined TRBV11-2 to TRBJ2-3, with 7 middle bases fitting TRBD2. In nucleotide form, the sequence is TGTGCCAGCAGCTTAGATCGGGGGGTTTATACGCAGTATTTT. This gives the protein CASSLDRGVYTQYF. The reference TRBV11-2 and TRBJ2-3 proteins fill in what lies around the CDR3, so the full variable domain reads EAGVAQSPRYKIIEKRQSVAFWCNPISGHATLYWYQQILGQGPKLLIQFQNNGVVDDSQLPKDRFSAERLKGVDSTLKIQPAKLEDSAVYLCASSLDRGVYTQYFGPGTRLTVL.